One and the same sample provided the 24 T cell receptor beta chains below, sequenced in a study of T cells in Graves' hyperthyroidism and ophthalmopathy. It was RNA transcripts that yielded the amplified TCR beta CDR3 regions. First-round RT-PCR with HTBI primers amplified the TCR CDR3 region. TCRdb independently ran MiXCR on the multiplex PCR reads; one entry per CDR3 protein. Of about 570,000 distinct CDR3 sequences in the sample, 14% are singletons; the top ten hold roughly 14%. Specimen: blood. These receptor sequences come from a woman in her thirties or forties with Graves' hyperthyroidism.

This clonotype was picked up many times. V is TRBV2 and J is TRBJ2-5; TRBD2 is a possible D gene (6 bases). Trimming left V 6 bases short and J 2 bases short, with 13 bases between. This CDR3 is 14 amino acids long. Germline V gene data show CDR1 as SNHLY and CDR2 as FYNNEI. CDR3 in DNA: TGTGCCAGCAGGGAGTGGACTACTCAAGAGACCCAGTACTTC. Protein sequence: CASREWTTQETQYF.

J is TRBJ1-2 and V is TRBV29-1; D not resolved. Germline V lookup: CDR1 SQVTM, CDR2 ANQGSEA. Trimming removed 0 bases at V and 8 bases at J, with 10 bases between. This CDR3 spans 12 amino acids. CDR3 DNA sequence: TGCAGCGTTGAAGATATTGGAGGGGGCTACACCTTC. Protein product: CSVEDIGGGYTF.

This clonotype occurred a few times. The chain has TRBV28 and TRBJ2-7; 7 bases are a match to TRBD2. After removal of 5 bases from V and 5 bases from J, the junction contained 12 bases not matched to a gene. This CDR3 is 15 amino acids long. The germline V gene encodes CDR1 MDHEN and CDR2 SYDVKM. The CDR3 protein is CASSLSGQGGNEQYF. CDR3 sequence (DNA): TGTGCCAGCAGTCTCTCGGGGCAGGGAGGGAACGAGCAGTACTTC.

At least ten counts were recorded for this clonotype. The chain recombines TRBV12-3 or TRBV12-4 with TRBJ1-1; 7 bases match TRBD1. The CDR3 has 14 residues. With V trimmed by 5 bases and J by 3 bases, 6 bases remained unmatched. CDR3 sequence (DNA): TGTGCCAGCAGTGGAGACAGGGACTACACTGAAGCTTTCTTT. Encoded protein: CASSGDRDYTEAFF.

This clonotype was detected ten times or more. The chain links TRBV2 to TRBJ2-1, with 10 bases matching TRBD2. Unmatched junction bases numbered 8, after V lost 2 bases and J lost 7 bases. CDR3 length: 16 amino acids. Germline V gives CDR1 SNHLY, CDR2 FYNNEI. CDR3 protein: CASSEKGASGRNEQFF. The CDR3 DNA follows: TGTGCCAGCAGTGAAAAAGGGGCTAGCGGGAGAAATGAGCAGTTCTTC.

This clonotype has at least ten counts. CDR3 sequence: CSAEDTLANTGELFF. In DNA, the CDR3 is TGCAGTGCTGAAGACACCCTCGCGAACACCGGGGAGCTGTTTTTT. The genes are TRBV20-1 and TRBJ2-2, with D uncertain. The CDR3 runs 15 residues. CDR1 is DFQATT and CDR2 is SNEGSKA in the germline V gene (reference sequence). Trimming took 5 bases from V and 0 from J, leaving 13 bases between them.

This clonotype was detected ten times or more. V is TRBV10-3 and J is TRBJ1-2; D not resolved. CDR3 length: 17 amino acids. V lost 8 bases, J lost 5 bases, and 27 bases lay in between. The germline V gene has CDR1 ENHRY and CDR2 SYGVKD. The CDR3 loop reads CAISETNVAQAGYGYTF. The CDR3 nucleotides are TGTGCCATCTCCGAAACGAATGTTGCGCAGGCGGGGTATGGCTACACCTTC.

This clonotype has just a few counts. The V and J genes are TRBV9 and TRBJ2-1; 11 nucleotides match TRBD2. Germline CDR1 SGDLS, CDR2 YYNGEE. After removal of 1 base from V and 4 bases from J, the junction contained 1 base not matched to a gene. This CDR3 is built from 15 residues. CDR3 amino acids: CASSVRLAGYNEQFF. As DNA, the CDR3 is TGTGCCAGCAGCGTAAGACTAGCGGGATACAATGAGCAGTTCTTC.

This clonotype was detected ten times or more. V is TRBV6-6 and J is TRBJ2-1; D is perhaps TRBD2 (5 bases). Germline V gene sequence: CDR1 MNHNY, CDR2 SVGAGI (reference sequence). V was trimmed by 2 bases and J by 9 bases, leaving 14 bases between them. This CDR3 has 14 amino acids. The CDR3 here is CASSYVESRGEQFF. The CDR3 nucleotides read TGTGCCAGCAGTTACGTTGAGTCCCGGGGTGAGCAGTTCTTC.

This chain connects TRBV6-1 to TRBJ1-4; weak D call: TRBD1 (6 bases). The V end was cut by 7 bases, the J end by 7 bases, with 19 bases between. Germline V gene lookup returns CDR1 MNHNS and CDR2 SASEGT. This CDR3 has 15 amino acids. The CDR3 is CASTRQGQISEKLFF. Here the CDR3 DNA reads TGTGCCAGCACCCGGCAGGGGCAAATATCTGAAAAACTGTTTTTT.

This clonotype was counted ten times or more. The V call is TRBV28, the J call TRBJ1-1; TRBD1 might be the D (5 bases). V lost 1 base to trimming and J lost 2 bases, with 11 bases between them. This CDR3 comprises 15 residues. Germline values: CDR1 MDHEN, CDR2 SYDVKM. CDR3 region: CASSLSGRTNTEAFF. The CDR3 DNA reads TGTGCCAGCAGTTTATCCGGCAGGACAAACACTGAAGCTTTCTTT.

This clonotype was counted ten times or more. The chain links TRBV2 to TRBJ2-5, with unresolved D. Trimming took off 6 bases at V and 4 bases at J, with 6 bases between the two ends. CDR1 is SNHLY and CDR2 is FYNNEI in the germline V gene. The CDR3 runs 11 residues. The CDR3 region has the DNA TGTGCCAGCAGAAGTTTAGAGACCCAGTACTTC. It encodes CASRSLETQYF.

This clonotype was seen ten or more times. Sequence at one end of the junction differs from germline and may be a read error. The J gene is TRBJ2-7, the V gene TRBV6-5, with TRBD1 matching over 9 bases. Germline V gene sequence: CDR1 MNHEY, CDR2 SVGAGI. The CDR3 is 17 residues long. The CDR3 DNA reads TGTGCCAGCAGTTACTCGAGACCGGGACAGGGCCCCTATGAGCAGTACTTC. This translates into CASSYSRPGQGPYEQYF.

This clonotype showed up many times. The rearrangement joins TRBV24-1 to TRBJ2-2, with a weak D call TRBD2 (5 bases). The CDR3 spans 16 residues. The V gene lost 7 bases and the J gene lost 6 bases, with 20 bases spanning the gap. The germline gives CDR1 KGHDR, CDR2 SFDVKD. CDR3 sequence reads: CATSDTRHRGAGELFF. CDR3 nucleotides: TGTGCCACCAGCGACACTCGACACCGGGGAGCCGGGGAGCTGTTTTTT.

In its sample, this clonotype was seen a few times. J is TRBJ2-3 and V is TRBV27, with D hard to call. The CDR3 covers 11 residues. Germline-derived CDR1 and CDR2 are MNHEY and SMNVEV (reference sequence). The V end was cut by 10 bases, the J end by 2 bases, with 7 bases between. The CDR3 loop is CATLVTDTQYF. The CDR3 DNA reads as TGTGCCACGCTTGTCACAGATACGCAGTATTTT.

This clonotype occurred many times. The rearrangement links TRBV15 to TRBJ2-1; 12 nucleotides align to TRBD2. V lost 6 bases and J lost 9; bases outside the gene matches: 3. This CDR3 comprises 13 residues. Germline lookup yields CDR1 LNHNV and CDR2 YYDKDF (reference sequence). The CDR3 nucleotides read TGTGCCACCAGACTAGCGGGAGGTCCTGAGCAGTTCTTC. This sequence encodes CATRLAGGPEQFF. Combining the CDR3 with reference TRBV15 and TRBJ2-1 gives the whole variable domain DAMVIQNPRYQVTQFGKPVTLSCSQTLNHNVMYWYQQKSSQAPKLLFHYYDKDFNNEADTPDNFQSRRPNTSFCFLDIRSPGLGDTAMYLCATRLAGGPEQFFGPGTRLTVL.

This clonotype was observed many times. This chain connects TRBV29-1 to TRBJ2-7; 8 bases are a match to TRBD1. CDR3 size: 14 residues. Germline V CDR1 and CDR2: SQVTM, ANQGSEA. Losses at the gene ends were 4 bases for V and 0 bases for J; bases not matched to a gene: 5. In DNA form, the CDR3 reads TGCAGCGTTGGACAGGGGCCCAGCTCCTACGAGCAGTACTTC. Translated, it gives CSVGQGPSSYEQYF.

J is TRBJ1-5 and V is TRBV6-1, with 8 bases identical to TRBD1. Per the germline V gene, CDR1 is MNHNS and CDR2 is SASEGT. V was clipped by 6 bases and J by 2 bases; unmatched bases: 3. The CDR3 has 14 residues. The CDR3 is CASSGTGRNQPQHF. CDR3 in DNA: TGTGCCAGCAGCGGGACAGGACGCAATCAGCCCCAGCATTTT.

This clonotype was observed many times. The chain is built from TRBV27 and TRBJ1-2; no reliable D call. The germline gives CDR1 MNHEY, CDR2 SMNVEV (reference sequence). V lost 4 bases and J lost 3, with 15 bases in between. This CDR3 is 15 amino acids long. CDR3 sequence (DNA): TGTGCCAGCAGTTCGCACAGCGGATCCGACTATGGCTACACCTTC. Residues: CASSSHSGSDYGYTF.

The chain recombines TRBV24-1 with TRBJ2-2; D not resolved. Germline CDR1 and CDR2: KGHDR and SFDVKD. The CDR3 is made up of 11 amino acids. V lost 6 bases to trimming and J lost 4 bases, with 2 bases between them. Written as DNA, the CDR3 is TGTGCCACCAGTATCACCGGGGAGCTGTTTTTT. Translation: CATSITGELFF.

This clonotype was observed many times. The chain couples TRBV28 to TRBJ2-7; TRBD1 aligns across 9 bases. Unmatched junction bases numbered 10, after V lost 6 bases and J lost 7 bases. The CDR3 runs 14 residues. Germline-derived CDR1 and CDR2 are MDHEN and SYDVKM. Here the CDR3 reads CASRSSGQGPEQYF. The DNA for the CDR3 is TGTGCCAGCAGATCATCGGGACAGGGTCCGGAGCAGTACTTC.

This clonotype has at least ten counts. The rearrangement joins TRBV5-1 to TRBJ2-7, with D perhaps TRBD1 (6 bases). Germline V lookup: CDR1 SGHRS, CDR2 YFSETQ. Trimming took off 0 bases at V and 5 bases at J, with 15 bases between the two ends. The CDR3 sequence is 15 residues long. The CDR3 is CASSLGWTDLDEQYF. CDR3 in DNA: TGCGCCAGCAGCTTGGGGTGGACAGATTTGGACGAGCAGTACTTC.

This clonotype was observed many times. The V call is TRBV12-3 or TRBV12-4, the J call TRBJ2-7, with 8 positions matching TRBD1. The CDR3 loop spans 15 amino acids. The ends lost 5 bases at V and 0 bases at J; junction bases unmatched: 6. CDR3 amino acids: CASSRTGKSSYEQYF. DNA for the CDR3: TGTGCCAGCAGTCGGACAGGGAAAAGCTCCTACGAGCAGTACTTC.

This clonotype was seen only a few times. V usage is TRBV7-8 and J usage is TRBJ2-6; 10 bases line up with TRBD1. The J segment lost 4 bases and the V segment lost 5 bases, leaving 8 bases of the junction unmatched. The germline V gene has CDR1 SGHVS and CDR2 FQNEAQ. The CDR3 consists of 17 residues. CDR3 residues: CASSTGTGVSGANVLTF. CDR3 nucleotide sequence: TGTGCCAGCAGCACCGGGACAGGGGTTTCAGGGGCCAACGTCCTGACTTTC.